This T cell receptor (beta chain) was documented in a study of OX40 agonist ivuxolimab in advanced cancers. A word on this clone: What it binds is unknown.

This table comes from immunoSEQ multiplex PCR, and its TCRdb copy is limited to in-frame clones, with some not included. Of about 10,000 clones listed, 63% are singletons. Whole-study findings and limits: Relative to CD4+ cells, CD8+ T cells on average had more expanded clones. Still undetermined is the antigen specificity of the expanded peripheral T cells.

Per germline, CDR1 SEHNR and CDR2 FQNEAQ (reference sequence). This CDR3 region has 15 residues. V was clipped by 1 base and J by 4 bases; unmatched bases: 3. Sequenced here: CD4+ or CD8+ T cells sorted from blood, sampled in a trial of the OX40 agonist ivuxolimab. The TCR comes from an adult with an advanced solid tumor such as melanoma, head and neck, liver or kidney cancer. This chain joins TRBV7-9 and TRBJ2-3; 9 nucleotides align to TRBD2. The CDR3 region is CASSLVGGRADTQYF. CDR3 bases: TGTGCCAGCAGCTTAGTTGGCGGGAGGGCAGATACGCAGTATTTT.